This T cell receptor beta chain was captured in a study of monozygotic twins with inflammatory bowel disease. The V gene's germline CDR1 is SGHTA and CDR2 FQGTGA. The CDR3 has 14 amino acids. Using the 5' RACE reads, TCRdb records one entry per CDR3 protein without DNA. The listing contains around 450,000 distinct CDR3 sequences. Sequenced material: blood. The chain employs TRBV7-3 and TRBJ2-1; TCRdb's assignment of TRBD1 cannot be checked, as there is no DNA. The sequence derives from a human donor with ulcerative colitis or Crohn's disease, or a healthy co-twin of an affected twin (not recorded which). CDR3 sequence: CASSLGLLSDEQFF.